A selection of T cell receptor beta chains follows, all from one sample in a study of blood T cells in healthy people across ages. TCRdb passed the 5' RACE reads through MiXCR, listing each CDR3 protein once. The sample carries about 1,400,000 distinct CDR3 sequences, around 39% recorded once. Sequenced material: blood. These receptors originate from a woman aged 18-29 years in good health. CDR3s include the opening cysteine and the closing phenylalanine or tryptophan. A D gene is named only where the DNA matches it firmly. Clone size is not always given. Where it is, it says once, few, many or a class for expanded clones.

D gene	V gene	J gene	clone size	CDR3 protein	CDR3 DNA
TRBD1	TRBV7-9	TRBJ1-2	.	CASSDPIGQGKYGYTF	TGTGCCAGCAGCGACCCCATTGGACAGGGAAAGTATGGCTACACCTTC
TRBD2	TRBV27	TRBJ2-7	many	CASSFGLAYEQYF	TGTGCCAGCAGCTTTGGACTAGCGTACGAGCAGTACTTC
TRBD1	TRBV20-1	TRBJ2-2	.	CSAEDRGGTGELFF	TGCAGTGCCGAGGACAGGGGAGGCACCGGGGAGCTGTTTTTT
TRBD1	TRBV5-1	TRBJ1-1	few	CASSVQGGMNTEAFF	TGCGCCAGCAGCGTACAGGGGGGGATGAACACTGAAGCTTTCTTT
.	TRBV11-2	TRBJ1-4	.	CASSLAAPIGEKLFF	TGTGCCAGCAGCTTAGCGGCCCCCATTGGTGAAAAACTGTTTTTT
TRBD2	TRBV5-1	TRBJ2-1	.	CASSLMSGGNYNEQFF	TGCGCCAGCAGCTTGATGAGCGGGGGAAACTACAATGAGCAGTTCTTC
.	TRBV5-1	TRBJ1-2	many	CASSSRPLQGNYGYTF	TGCGCCAGCAGCTCCCGACCTCTTCAGGGGAACTATGGCTACACCTTC
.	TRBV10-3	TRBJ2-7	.	CAISEHGPYEQYF	TGTGCCATCAGTGAACACGGCCCCTACGAGCAGTACTTC
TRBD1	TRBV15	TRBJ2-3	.	CATSRADRGDTQYF	TGTGCCACCAGCAGAGCGGACAGGGGAGATACGCAGTATTTT
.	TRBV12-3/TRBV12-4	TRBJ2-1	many	CASSLGLAYNEQFF	TGTGCCAGCAGTTTGGGTCTAGCCTACAATGAGCAGTTCTTC
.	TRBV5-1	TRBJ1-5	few	CASSFEGQSDQPQHF	TGCGCCAGCAGCTTTGAAGGACAGAGTGACCAGCCCCAGCATTTT
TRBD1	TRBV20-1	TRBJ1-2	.	CSARDVTGSGYGYTF	TGCAGTGCTAGGGACGTGACAGGGTCGGGCTATGGCTACACCTTC
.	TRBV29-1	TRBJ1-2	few	CSVDKGLPLGGYTF	TGCAGCGTTGACAAGGGACTTCCCCTTGGTGGCTACACCTTC
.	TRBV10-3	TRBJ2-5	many	CAISEREKETQYF	TGTGCCATCAGTGAGCGGGAGAAGGAGACCCAGTACTTC
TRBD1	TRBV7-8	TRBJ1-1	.	CASSLSGGGDTEAFF	TGTGCCAGCAGCTTATCAGGGGGTGGGGACACTGAAGCTTTCTTT
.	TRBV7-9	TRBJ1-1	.	CATQLPEAFF	TGTGCCACCCAGCTCCCTGAAGCTTTCTTT
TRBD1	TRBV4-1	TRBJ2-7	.	CASSQGGAGGAREQYF	TGCGCCAGCAGCCAAGGGGGGGCAGGGGGCGCGAGGGAGCAGTACTTC
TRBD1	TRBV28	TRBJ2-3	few	CASRMTGGLGTQYF	TGTGCCAGCAGGATGACAGGGGGGTTAGGTACGCAGTATTTT
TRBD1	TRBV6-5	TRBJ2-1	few	CASTGTETYNEQFF	TGTGCCAGCACTGGGACAGAGACCTACAATGAGCAGTTCTTC
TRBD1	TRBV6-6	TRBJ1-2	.	CASRKGTGRANYGYTF	TGTGCCAGCAGGAAAGGGACAGGACGCGCTAACTATGGCTACACCTTC
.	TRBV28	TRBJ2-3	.	CANTTTLDSTDTQYF	TGTGCCAACACAACCACTCTGGACAGCACAGATACGCAGTATTTT
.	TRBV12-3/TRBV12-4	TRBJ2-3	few	CASSLVKGGVTDTQYF	TGTGCCAGCAGTTTAGTAAAAGGGGGAGTCACAGATACGCAGTATTTT
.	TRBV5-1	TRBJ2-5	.	CASSSDGGRQETQYF	TGCGCCAGCAGCTCGGATGGGGGACGACAAGAGACCCAGTACTTC
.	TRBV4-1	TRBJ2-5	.	CASSPVDLDEQYF	TGCGCCAGCAGCCCCGTGGACTTAGATGAGCAGTACTTC
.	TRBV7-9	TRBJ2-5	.	CASALGEQYF	TGTGCCAGCGCACTAGGTGAGCAGTACTTC
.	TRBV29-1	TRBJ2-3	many	CSSGLGAVADTQYF	TGCAGCTCCGGATTGGGGGCAGTTGCAGATACGCAGTATTTT
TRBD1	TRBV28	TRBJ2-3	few	CASRTDLGQDSTDTQYF	TGTGCCAGCAGAACCGACCTGGGACAGGACTCGACAGATACGCAGTATTTT